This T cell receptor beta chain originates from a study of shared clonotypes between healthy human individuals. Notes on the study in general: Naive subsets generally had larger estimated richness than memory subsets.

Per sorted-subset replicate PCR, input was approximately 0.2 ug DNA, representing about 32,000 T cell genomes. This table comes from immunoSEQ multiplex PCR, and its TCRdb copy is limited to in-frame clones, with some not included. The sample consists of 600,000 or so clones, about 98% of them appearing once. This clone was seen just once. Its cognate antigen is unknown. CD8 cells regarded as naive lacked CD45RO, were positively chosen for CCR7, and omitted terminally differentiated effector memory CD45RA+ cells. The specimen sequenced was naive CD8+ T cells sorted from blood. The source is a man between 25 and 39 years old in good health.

As DNA, the CDR3 is TGCGCCAGCAGTAAAGGGACTAGCGGGAGTGGGTCCTACGAGCAGTACTTC. It is translated as CASSKGTSGSGSYEQYF. This chain links TRBV5-1 with TRBJ2-7, with 14 bases that match TRBD2. V trimming: 5 bases; J trimming: 1 base; junction bases outside the gene matches: 8. The CDR3 covers 17 residues. CDR1 SGHRS and CDR2 YFSETQ come from the germline V gene.